The clone carrying this TCR beta chain turned up a few times. TCRdb recomputed calls from the RACE reads with MiXCR, one row per CDR3 protein. The sample yields roughly 110,000 distinct CDR3 sequences, roughly an eighth seen once. This sample is part of a study of human T cells and chemical hapten exposure. The time point denotes: pre-sensitization, week 0. Treatment noted: therapeutic diphenylcyclopropenone sensitization with weekly scalp DPC. Material: whole blood, obtained in connection with sensitization to the hapten diphenylcyclopropenone (DPC). The TCR originated in a woman between 45 and 60 years old with alopecia areata. Some clones in this sample may be carry-over from other donors' samples.

In DNA form, the CDR3 reads TGTGCCAGCAGCTTGAGGACAAACAAGAACACCGGGGAGCTGTTTTTT. It encodes CASSLRTNKNTGELFF. The gene calls are TRBV5-5 and TRBJ2-2; TRBD1 is a possible D gene (5 bases). V was clipped by 1 base and J by 1 base, with 11 bases between them. The germline gives CDR1 SGHKS, CDR2 YYEKEE (reference sequence). The CDR3 is made up of 16 amino acids.